This T cell receptor (beta chain) was identified in a study of vaccination effects on CD4 cells after COVID-19. Study as a whole: Wells each received 2 million to 2.5 million PBMC, cultured with approximately 9.7 IU/ml IL-2 and about 9 ug/ml peptides.

Assay: immunoSEQ multiplex PCR; the TCRdb copy retains only in-frame clones and omits some. The sample consists of approximately 38,000 clones, 55% to 80% of them appearing once. Of note for this clone: Its antigen remains unidentified.

This CDR3 has 15 residues. In germline, CDR1 is LGHDT, CDR2 YNNKEL (reference sequence). Trimming took 5 bases from V and 3 from J; bases not matched to a gene: 4. Following an approximately eleven-day culture, CD4+ T cells were purified. Participants were given two doses of BNT162b2 or mRNA-1273 vaccine. V and J are TRBV3-1 (or the pseudogene TRBV3-2) and TRBJ1-5; 10 bases map to TRBD1. Sequenced here: CD4+ T cells from PBMCs cultured without peptide, sampled after COVID-19 vaccination. The clonotype comes from a human donor who received a COVID-19 vaccine. As DNA, the CDR3 is TGTGCCAGCAGCGAGACAGGGGGCTACAATCAGCCCCAGCATTTT. Translated: CASSETGGYNQPQHF.